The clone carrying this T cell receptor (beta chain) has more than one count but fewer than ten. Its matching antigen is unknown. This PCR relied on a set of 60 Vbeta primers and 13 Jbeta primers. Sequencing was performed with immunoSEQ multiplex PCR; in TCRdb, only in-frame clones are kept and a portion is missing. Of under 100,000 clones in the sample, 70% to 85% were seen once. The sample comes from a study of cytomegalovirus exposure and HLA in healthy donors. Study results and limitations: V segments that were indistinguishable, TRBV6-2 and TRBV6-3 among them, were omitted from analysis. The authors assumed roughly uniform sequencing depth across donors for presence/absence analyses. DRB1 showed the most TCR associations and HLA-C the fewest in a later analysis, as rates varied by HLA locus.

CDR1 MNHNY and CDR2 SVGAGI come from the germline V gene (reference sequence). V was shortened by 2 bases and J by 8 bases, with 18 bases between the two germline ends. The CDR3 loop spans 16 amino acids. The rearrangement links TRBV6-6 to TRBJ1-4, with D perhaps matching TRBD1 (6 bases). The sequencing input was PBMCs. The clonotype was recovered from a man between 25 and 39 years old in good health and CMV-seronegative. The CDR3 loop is CASSYPRGGAREKLFF. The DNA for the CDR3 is TGTGCCAGCAGTTACCCGAGAGGGGGGGCGCGGGAAAAACTGTTTTTT.